Included here is one TCR beta chain sequence, with context. CDR1 is LNHDA, CDR2 SQIVND, per germline (reference sequence). This CDR3 has 14 residues. TCRdb analysed the PCR reads with MiXCR anew, one entry per CDR3 protein. The profile shows fewer than 20,000 distinct CDR3 sequences, approximately 40% of them singletons. These data are taken from a study of tumor-infiltrating lymphocytes in oesophageal squamous cell carcinoma. The receptor comes from a male donor with esophageal squamous cell carcinoma. The chain combines TRBV19 with TRBJ2-7, with D hard to call. What was sequenced was normal esophageal tissue next to the tumor. CDR3 coding DNA: TGTGCTAGACCTTCAGAAAAAAGCTCCTACGAGCAGTACTTC. It yields the protein CARPSEKSSYEQYF.